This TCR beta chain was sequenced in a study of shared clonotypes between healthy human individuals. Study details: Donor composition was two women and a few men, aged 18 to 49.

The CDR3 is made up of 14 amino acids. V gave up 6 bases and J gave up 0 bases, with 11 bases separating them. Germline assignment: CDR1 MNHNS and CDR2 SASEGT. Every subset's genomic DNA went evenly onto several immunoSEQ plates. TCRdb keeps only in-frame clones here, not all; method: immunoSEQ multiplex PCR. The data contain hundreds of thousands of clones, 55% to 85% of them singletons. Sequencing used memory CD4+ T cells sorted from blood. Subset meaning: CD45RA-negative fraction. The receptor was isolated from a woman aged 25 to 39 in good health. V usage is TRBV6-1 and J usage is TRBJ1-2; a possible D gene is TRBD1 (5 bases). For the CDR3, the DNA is TGTGCCAGCAGGGGGGATCCACCTAACTATGGCTACACCTTC. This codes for CASRGDPPNYGYTF.